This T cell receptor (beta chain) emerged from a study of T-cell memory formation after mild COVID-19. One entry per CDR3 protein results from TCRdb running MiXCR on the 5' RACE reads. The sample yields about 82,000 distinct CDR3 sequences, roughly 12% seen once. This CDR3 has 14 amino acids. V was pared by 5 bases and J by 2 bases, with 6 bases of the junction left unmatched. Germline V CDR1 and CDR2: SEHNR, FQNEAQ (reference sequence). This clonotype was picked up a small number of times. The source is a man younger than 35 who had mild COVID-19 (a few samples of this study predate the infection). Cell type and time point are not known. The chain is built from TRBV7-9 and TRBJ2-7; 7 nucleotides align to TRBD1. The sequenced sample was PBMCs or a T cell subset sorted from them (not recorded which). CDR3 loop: CASSTPGTAYEQYF. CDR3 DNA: TGTGCCAGCAGCACCCCCGGGACAGCCTACGAGCAGTACTTC.